This record looks at one T cell receptor (beta chain) sequence and its context. Its target is unknown. The record originates from a study of response to subunit inactivated influenza vaccine. The CDR3 is 16 residues long. Germline V lookup: CDR1 DFQATT, CDR2 SNEGSKA (reference sequence). V lost 0 bases and J 1 base, leaving 16 bases between the germline ends. TCRdb itself ran the RT-PCR reads through MiXCR, one entry per CDR3 protein. The sample consists of 500,000 to 600,000 distinct CDR3 sequences, about an eighth of them appearing once. The study, taken as a whole, reports: Authors suggested each seasonal influenza vaccination recruits few new T cells.

The chain recombines TRBV20-1 with TRBJ2-7, with D unclear. The TCR was taken from a middle-aged man who received an inactivated influenza vaccine. The sample in question was PBMCs from blood, obtained on the day of vaccination. CDR3 loop: CSARDVSITWSYEQYF. DNA of the CDR3: TGCAGTGCTAGAGACGTCTCAATAACCTGGTCCTACGAGCAGTACTTC.